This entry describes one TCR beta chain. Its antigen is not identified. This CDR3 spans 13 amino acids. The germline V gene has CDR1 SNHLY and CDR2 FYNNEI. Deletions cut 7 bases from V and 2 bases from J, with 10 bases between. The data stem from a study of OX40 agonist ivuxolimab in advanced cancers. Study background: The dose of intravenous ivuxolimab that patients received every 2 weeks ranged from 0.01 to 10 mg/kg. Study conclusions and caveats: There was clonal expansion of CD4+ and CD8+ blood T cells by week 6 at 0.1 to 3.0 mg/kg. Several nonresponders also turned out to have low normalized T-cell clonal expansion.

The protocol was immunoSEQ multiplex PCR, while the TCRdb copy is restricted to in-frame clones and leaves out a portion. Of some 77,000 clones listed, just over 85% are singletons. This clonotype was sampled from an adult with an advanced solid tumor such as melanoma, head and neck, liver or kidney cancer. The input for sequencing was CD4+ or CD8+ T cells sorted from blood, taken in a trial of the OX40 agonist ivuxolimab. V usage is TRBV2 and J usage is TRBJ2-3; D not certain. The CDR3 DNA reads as TGTGCCAGCAAACGGAGCTTCACAGATACGCAGTATTTT. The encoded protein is CASKRSFTDTQYF.